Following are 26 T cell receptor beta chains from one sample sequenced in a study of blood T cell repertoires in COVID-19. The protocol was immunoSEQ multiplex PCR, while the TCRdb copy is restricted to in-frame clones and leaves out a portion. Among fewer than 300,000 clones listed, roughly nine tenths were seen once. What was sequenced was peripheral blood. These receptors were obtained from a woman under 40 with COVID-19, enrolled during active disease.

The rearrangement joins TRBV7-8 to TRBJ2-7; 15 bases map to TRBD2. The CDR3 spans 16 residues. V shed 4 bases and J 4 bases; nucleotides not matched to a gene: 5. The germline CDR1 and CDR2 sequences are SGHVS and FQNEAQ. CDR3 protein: CASSSGLAGGSYEQYF. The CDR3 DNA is TGTGCCAGCAGCTCCGGACTAGCGGGAGGGAGTTACGAGCAGTACTTC.

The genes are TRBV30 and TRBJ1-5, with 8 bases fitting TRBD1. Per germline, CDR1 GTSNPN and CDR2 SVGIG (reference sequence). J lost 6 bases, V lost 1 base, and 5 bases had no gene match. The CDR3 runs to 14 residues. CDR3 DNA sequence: TGTGCCTGGAGTGCGACAGGGGATGGTCAGCCCCAGCATTTT. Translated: CAWSATGDGQPQHF.

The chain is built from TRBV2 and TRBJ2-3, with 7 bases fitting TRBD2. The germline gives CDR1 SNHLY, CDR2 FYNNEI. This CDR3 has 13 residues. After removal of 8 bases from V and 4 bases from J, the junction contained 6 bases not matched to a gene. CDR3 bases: TGTGCCAGCCTGCGGGAGTCCCCAGATACGCAGTATTTT. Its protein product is CASLRESPDTQYF.

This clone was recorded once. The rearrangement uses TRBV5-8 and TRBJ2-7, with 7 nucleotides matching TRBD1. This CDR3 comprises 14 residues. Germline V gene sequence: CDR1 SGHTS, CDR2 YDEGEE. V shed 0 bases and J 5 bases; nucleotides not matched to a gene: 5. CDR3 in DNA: TGTGCCAGCAGCTTGGGACAGGGCTTCCACGAGCAGTACTTC. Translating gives CASSLGQGFHEQYF.

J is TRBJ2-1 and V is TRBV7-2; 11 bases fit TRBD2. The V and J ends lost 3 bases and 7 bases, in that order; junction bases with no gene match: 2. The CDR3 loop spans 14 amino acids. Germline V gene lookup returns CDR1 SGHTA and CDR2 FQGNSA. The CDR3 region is CASSFSGRGNEQFF. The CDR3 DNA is TGTGCCAGCAGCTTTAGCGGGAGGGGGAATGAGCAGTTCTTC.

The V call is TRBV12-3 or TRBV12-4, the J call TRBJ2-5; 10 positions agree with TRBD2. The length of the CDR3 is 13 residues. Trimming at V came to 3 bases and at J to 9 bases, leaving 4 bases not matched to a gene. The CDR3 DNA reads TGTGCCAGCAGTTTTGGACTAGCGGCCTCCCAGTACTTC. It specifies CASSFGLAASQYF.

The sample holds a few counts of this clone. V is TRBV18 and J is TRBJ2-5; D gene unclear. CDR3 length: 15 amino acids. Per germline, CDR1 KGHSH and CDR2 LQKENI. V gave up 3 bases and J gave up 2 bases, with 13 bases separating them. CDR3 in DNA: TGTGCCAGCTCACCCCCTCAAGACAAACAAGAGACCCAGTACTTC. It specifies CASSPPQDKQETQYF.

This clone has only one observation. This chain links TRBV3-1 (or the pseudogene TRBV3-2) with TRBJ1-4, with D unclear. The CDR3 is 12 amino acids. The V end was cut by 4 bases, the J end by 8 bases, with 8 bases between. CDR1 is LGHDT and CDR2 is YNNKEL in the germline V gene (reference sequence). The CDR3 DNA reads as TGTGCCAGCAGCCCATCGGTAGAAAAACTGTTTTTT. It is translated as CASSPSVEKLFF.

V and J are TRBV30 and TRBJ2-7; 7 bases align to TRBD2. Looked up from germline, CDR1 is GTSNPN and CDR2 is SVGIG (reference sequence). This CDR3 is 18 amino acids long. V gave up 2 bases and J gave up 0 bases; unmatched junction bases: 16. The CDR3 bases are TGTGCCTGGAGTTCCACGACAAAAGCTAGCGGAGACTCCTACGAGCAGTACTTC. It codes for CAWSSTTKASGDSYEQYF.

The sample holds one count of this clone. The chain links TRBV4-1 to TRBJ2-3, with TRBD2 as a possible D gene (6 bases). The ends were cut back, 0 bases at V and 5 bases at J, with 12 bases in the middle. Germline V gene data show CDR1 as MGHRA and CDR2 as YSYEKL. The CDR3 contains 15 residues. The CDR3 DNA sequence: TGCGCCAGCAGCCAAGATTGGAGGGCCGGAGATACGCAGTATTTT. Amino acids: CASSQDWRAGDTQYF.

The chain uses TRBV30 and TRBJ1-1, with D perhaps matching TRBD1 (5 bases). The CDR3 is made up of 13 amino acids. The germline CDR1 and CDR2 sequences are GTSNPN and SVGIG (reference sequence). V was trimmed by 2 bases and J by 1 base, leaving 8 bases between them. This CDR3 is CAWSPRGNTEAFF. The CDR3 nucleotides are TGTGCCTGGAGTCCTAGGGGGAACACTGAAGCTTTCTTT. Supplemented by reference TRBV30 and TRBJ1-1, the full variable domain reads SQTIHQWPATLVQPVGSPLSLECTVEGTSNPNLYWYRQAAGRGLQLLFYSVGIGQISSEVPQNLSASRPQDRQFILSSKKLLLSDSGFYLCAWSPRGNTEAFFGQGTRLTVV.

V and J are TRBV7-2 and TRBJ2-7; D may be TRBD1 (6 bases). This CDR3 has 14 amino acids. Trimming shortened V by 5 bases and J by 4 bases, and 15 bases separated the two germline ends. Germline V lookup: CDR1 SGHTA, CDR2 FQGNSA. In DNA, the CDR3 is TGTGCCAGCAGCCCACAGGGTAGGCAATACGAGCAGTACTTC. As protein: CASSPQGRQYEQYF.

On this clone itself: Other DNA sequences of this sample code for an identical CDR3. The CDR3 sequence: CASSQTTGDYGYTF. In DNA, the CDR3 is TGTGCCAGCAGCCAGACGACAGGGGACTATGGCTACACCTTC. This chain joins TRBV3-1 (or the pseudogene TRBV3-2) and TRBJ1-2; TRBD1 matches 8 bases. The J segment lost 3 bases and the V segment lost 3 bases, leaving 3 bases of the junction unmatched. The CDR3 contains 14 residues. Germline lookup yields CDR1 LGHDT and CDR2 YNNKEL (reference sequence).

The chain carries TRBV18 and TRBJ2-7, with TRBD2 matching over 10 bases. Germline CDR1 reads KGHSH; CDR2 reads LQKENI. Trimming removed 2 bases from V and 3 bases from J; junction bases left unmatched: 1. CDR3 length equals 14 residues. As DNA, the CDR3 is TGTGCCAGCTCACCAACTAGCGGGGTCTACGAGCAGTACTTC. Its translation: CASSPTSGVYEQYF. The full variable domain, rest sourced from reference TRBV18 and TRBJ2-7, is NAGVMQNPRHLVRRRGQEARLRCSPMKGHSHVYWYRQLPEEGLKFMVYLQKENIIDESGMPKERFSAEFPKEGPSILRIQQVVRGDSAAYFCASSPTSGVYEQYFGPGTRLTVT.

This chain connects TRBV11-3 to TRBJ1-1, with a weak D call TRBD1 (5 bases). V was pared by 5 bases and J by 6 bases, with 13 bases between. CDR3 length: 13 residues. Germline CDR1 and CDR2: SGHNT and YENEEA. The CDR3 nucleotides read TGTGCCAGCAGCCCCGACAGTGGGGCTGAAGCTTTCTTT. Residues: CASSPDSGAEAFF. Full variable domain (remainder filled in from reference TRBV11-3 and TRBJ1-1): EAGVVQSPRYKIIEKKQPVAFWCNPISGHNTLYWYLQNLGQGPELLIRYENEEAVDDSQLPKDRFSAERLKGVDSTLKIQPAELGDSAVYLCASSPDSGAEAFFGQGTRLTVV.

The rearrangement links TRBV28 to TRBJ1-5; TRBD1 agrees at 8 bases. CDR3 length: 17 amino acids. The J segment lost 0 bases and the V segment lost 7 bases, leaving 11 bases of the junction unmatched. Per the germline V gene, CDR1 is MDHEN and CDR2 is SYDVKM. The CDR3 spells CASTWTGRGHSNQPQHF. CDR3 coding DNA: TGTGCCAGCACTTGGACAGGGAGAGGTCATAGCAATCAGCCCCAGCATTTT.

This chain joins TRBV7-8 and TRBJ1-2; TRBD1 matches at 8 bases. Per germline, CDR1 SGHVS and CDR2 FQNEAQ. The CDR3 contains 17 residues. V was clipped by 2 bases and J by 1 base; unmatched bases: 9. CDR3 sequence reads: CASSLPLSGGLNYGYTF. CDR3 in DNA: TGTGCCAGCAGCTTACCCCTTTCAGGGGGCCTTAACTATGGCTACACCTTC. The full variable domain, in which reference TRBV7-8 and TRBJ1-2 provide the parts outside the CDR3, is GAGVSQSPRYKVAKRGQDVALRCDPISGHVSLFWYQQALGQGPEFLTYFQNEAQLDKSGLPSDRFFAERPEGSVSTLKIQRTQQEDSAVYLCASSLPLSGGLNYGYTFGSGTRLTVV.

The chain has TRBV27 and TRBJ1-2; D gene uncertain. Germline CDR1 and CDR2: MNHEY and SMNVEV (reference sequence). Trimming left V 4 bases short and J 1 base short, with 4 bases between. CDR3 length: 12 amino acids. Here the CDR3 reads CASSSVNYGYTF. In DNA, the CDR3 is TGTGCCAGCAGTTCGGTTAACTATGGCTACACCTTC.

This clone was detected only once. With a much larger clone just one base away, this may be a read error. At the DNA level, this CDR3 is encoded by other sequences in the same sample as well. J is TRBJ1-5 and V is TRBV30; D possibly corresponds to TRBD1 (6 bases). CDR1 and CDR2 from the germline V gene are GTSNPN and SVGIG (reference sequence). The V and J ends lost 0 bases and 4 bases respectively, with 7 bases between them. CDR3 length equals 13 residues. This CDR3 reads CAWSVQGNQPQHF. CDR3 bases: TGTGCCTGGAGTGTACAGGGTAATCAGCCCCAGCATTTT.

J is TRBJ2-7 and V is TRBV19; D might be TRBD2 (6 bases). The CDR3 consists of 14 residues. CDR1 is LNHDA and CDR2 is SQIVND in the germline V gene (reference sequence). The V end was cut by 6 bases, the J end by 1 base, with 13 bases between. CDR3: CASSYRDSSYEQYF. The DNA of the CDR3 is TGTGCCAGTAGCTACCGGGACTCGTCCTACGAGCAGTACTTC.

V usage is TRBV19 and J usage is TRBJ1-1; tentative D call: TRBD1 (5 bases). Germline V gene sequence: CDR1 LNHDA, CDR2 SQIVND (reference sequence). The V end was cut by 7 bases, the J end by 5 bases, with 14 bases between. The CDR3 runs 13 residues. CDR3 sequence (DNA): TGTGCCAGTACCGGGACCGGGGGGACTGAAGCTTTCTTT. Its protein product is CASTGTGGTEAFF.

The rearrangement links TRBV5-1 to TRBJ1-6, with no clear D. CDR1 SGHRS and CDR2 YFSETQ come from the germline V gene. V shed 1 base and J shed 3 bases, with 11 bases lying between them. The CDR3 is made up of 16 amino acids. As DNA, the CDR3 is TGCGCCAGCAGCTTGAGCGGCTCCCGCTATAATTCACCCCTCCACTTT. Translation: CASSLSGSRYNSPLHF.

CDR3 nucleotide sequence: TGCAGCGTTGTAGGAACTAGCGGGAAAGAGACCCAGTACTTC. It codes for CSVVGTSGKETQYF. The J gene is TRBJ2-5, the V gene TRBV29-1; TRBD2 matches 10 bases. The V gene's germline CDR1 is SQVTM and CDR2 ANQGSEA. This CDR3 is built from 14 residues. With 4 bases clipped from V and 3 bases from J, the junction kept 5 bases outside the gene matches.

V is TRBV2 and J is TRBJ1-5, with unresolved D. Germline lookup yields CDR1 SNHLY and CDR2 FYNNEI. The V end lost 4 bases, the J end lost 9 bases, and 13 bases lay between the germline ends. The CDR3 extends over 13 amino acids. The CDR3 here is CASSVSLPPPQHF. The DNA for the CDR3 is TGTGCCAGCAGTGTAAGCCTGCCTCCGCCCCAGCATTTT.

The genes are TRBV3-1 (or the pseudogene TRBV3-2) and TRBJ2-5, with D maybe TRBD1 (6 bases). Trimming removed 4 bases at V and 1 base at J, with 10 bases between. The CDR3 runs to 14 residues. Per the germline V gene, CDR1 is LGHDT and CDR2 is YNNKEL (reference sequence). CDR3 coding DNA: TGTGCCAGCAGCCTTGGACAGCTCCAAGAGACCCAGTACTTC. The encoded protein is CASSLGQLQETQYF.

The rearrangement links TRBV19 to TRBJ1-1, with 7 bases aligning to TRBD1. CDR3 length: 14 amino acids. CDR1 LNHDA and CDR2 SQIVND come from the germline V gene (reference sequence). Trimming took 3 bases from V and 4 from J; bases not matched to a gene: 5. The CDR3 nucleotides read TGTGCCAGTAGTATCCAGGGGGACGGCACTGAAGCTTTCTTT. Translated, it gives CASSIQGDGTEAFF.